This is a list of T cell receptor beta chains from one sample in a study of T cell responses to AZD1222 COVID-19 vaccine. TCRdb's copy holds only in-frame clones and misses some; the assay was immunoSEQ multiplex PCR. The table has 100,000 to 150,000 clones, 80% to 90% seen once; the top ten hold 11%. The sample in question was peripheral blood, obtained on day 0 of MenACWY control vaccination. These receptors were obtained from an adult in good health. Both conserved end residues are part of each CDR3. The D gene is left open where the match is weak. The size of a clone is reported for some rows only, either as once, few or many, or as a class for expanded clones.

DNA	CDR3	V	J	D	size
TGCGCCAGCCACAAGGGGGAGAACACAGATACGCAGTATTTT	CASHKGENTDTQYF	TRBV5-1	TRBJ2-3	NA	once
TGTGCCAGCAGTTTTCGTGGCCTGAGCAGATTCGGGCAGTACTTC	CASSFRGLSRFGQYF	TRBV6-2/TRBV6-3	TRBJ2-7	NA	NA
TGCAGTGCGGAGTTCTACGAGCAGTACTTC	CSAEFYEQYF	TRBV20-1	TRBJ2-7	NA	NA
TGTGCCAGCAGCCCCGATGTCGGGGCCTTCGTCACTGAAGCTTTCTTT	CASSPDVGAFVTEAFF	TRBV7-3	TRBJ1-1	NA	NA
TGCGCCAGCAGCTTGGGCTTTGGTGGTATAGAAGCTTTCTTT	CASSLGFGGIEAFF	TRBV5-1	TRBJ1-1	NA	NA
TGTGCCAGCAGCCCGCGGGCAGGGAACAGTCCCGATACGCAGTATTTT	CASSPRAGNSPDTQYF	TRBV7-3	TRBJ2-3	NA	NA
TGTGCCAGCAGCTTTCCAGGGACTGAAGCTTTCTTT	CASSFPGTEAFF	TRBV7-3	TRBJ1-1	NA	NA
TGTGCCAGCAGTTCACTAGCGGGGCGCTACGAGCAGTACTTC	CASSSLAGRYEQYF	TRBV6-5	TRBJ2-7	TRBD2	NA
TGTGCCATCACGCCCCTGATAGCACTTAATCCCAATGAGCAGTTCTTC	CAITPLIALNPNEQFF	TRBV10-3	TRBJ2-1	NA	once
TGTGCCAGCAGCCCTGACAGGGGTCGTGGAAACACCATATATTTT	CASSPDRGRGNTIYF	TRBV7-9	TRBJ1-3	TRBD1	NA
TGTGCCAGCAGCTTACAATCCGGGACAGGGGAATACGAGCAGTACTTC	CASSLQSGTGEYEQYF	TRBV7-6	TRBJ2-7	TRBD1	NA
TGTGCCAGCAAGGCTCGGATTAGGTCACCCCTCCACTTT	CASKARIRSPLHF	TRBV2	TRBJ1-6	NA	NA
TGTGCCAGCAGCGTAAGATACTACGAGCAGTACTTC	CASSVRYYEQYF	TRBV5-6	TRBJ2-7	NA	NA
TGTGCCAGCAGCTTATCCGAATTCACCGGGGAGCTGTTTTTT	CASSLSEFTGELFF	TRBV7-9	TRBJ2-2	NA	NA
TGTGCCAGTAGCACCGGGACAACGAACACCGGGGAGCTGTTTTTT	CASSTGTTNTGELFF	TRBV19	TRBJ2-2	NA	NA
TGTGCCAGCAGTTACTCGAGCGATCACTGGGGCACCTTC	CASSYSSDHWGTF	TRBV6-5	TRBJ1-2	NA	NA
TGCGCCAGCAGCTCAGGCGTCGGGGGTCCCTACAATGAGCAGTTCTTC	CASSSGVGGPYNEQFF	TRBV5-1	TRBJ2-1	NA	few
TGTGCCAGCAGCCCTATCACAGGGGAATTAAACACCATATATTTT	CASSPITGELNTIYF	TRBV4-2	TRBJ1-3	TRBD1	NA
TGTGCCAGCAAACAATCTTATGTCCGTGGGTTGTACAATGAGCAGTTCTTC	CASKQSYVRGLYNEQFF	TRBV2	TRBJ2-1	NA	few
TGTGCCAGCAGTGACATGGCGCCTTCCTACGAGCAGTACTTC	CASSDMAPSYEQYF	TRBV6-1	TRBJ2-7	NA	NA
TGTGCCAGCAGTGAAGGACAGTCCTCGTGGGGAGCTTTCTTT	CASSEGQSSWGAFF	TRBV6-1	TRBJ1-1	NA	NA
TGTGCCAGCAGCTTAGATCTGGTAGCGGGAGGGGAGACCCAGTACTTC	CASSLDLVAGGETQYF	TRBV7-2	TRBJ2-5	TRBD2	NA
TGTGCCTGCCAACTAGCGGGCACCTACGAGCAGTACTTC	CACQLAGTYEQYF	TRBV30	TRBJ2-7	TRBD2	NA
TGCGCCAGCAGCCGGGACAGTAGCAATCAGCCCCAGCATTTT	CASSRDSSNQPQHF	TRBV5-1	TRBJ1-5	TRBD1	NA
TGTGCCAGCAGCTCCGAGGGTGTAGTGAGGTCCTACAATGAGCAGTTCTTC	CASSSEGVVRSYNEQFF	TRBV5-4	TRBJ2-1	NA	NA
TGTGCCAGCCGGCCTCAGAGGGGGTACACCGGGGAGCTGTTTTTT	CASRPQRGYTGELFF	TRBV11-2	TRBJ2-2	NA	NA
TGTGCCAGCAGCTTCGTTGGCGGCGGGGAGCTGTTTTTT	CASSFVGGGELFF	TRBV5-5	TRBJ2-2	NA	NA
TGTGCCAGCAGCTTCGACTGGGTGAGGCATAATTCACCCCTCCACTTT	CASSFDWVRHNSPLHF	TRBV12-1	TRBJ1-6	NA	few
TGTGCCAGCAGCCGTGACAGTAACTATGGCTACACCTTC	CASSRDSNYGYTF	TRBV7-9	TRBJ1-2	NA	NA
TGTGCCAGCAGTAACAGACTTTCTAACTATGGCTACACCTTC	CASSNRLSNYGYTF	TRBV6-5	TRBJ1-2	NA	NA
TGTGCCAGCAGCTTTGACCACCAGGGCACTGAAGCTTTCTTT	CASSFDHQGTEAFF	TRBV11-1	TRBJ1-1	NA	NA
TGTGCCAGCAGTTTAAATCTCCGGGGTCGCTACGAGCAGTACTTC	CASSLNLRGRYEQYF	TRBV27	TRBJ2-7	NA	NA
TGTGCCAGCCGGACAGGGGGCGGGAATTCACCCCTCCACTTT	CASRTGGGNSPLHF	TRBV6-5	TRBJ1-6	TRBD1	NA
TGTGCCAGCAGCTTATCGGGGGGGCAAGAGACCCAGTACTTC	CASSLSGGQETQYF	TRBV7-3	TRBJ2-5	TRBD2	NA
TGTGCCAGCAGGATAAGGGACGGGGATAGCTCCTACGAGCAGTACTTC	CASRIRDGDSSYEQYF	TRBV27	TRBJ2-7	NA	NA
TGTGCCAGCAGCCAAGTCTGGGGACTTTCCTACGAGCAGTACTTC	CASSQVWGLSYEQYF	TRBV3-1/TRBV3-2	TRBJ2-7	NA	many
TGTGCCAGCGCAGCTCGGGGGGTTCGCCCCCACAATCAGCCCCAGCATTTT	CASAARGVRPHNQPQHF	TRBV6-4	TRBJ1-5	NA	NA
TGCAGCGTTGAAGCCCCGGGGCTTACAGATACGCAGTATTTT	CSVEAPGLTDTQYF	TRBV29-1	TRBJ2-3	NA	NA
TGTGCCAGCAGGGCAACTAGCGGGGTTTACAATGAGCAGTTCTTC	CASRATSGVYNEQFF	TRBV5-4	TRBJ2-1	TRBD2	NA
TGCACCAGCAGCCAAGATCCAGGGAACTACGAGCAGTACTTC	CTSSQDPGNYEQYF	TRBV1	TRBJ2-7	NA	NA
TGTGCCAGCAGCGTAGGGGGGGAGATCAGCTCCTACAATGAGCAGTTCTTC	CASSVGGEISSYNEQFF	TRBV9	TRBJ2-1	NA	NA
TGCGCCAGCAGCGCTGGACTAGCGGGACTGAGGGCAGATACGCAGTATTTT	CASSAGLAGLRADTQYF	TRBV5-1	TRBJ2-3	TRBD2	NA
TGCGCCAGCAGCCCTGTAGGGGGCACACATTACGAGCAGTACTTC	CASSPVGGTHYEQYF	TRBV5-1	TRBJ2-7	TRBD1	once
TGTGCCTGGCGGACTAGCGGGAGGGGGGGCGAGCAGTACTTC	CAWRTSGRGGEQYF	TRBV30	TRBJ2-7	TRBD2	NA
TGCGCCAGTGGACTAGCGGGATCATCTGATACGCAGTATTTT	CASGLAGSSDTQYF	TRBV10-2	TRBJ2-3	TRBD2	NA
TGTGCCGGTACACAGGGGGAGAACACTGAAGCTTTCTTT	CAGTQGENTEAFF	TRBV2	TRBJ1-1	TRBD1	NA
TGTGCCAGCAGTGAATCGGGGTCCTCTGGAAACACCATATATTTT	CASSESGSSGNTIYF	TRBV25-1	TRBJ1-3	NA	NA
TGTGCCAGCAGTTACGTGGGAGGTTCCACAGATACGCAGTATTTT	CASSYVGGSTDTQYF	TRBV6-5	TRBJ2-3	NA	NA
TGTGCCAGCAGCTTCTTGGGGATAAGGACCTACAATGAGCAGTTCTTC	CASSFLGIRTYNEQFF	TRBV7-9	TRBJ2-1	NA	NA
TGTGCCAGCAGACGGGCCGGGACAGGGGGCTCTGGGGCCAACGTCCTGACTTTC	CASRRAGTGGSGANVLTF	TRBV27	TRBJ2-6	TRBD1	once
TGTGCCAGCAGCTTATTCCCCAAAATAGGGGGATTAGGCACAGATACGCAGTATTTT	CASSLFPKIGGLGTDTQYF	TRBV11-2	TRBJ2-3	NA	NA
TGTGCCTGGAGCGTACTTGGGGCTGGCCCTCTCGAGCAGTACTTC	CAWSVLGAGPLEQYF	TRBV30	TRBJ2-7	NA	NA
TGTGCCAGCAGCTTAGTTATTTATCGGACAGGGAATACCAAAAACATTCAGTACTTC	CASSLVIYRTGNTKNIQYF	TRBV11-2	TRBJ2-4	TRBD1	NA
TGTGCCAGCAGCTTAACGTACGGAACTGGCTACACCTTC	CASSLTYGTGYTF	TRBV7-3	TRBJ1-2	NA	NA
TGTGCCAGCAGCCAAGACAGGTTCGCCAAAAACATTCAGTACTTC	CASSQDRFAKNIQYF	TRBV27	TRBJ2-4	NA	few
TGCGCCAGCAGCTTGAGACCGGGACTAGTTGGGGGGAGGGATAATGAGCAGTTCTTC	CASSLRPGLVGGRDNEQFF	TRBV5-1	TRBJ2-1	TRBD2	NA
TGTGCCAGCAGCTTAAACCGCGGTTCTTACAATGAGCAGTTCTTC	CASSLNRGSYNEQFF	TRBV5-5	TRBJ2-1	NA	few